This TCR beta chain originates from a study of metastatic and nonmetastatic thyroid tumors. The overall study: The comparison covered peripheral blood and tumor or nodule tissue in malignant and benign thyroid patients. Study-wide findings and caveats: As reported, TCR beta diversity in blood and tumor was significantly higher in malignant thyroid tumors than in benign nodules.

TCRdb re-analyzed the PCR reads through MiXCR. The sample yields 16,000 or so clones, about 23% seen once. The entire patient cohort was treatment-naive prior to thyroid surgery. The ends were cut back, 3 bases at V and 7 bases at J, with 6 bases in the middle. Per germline, CDR1 MGHRA and CDR2 YSYEKL. This CDR3 is 11 amino acids long. A note on this clone: What it binds is not known.

Sequencing was performed on tumor tissue. The source is a female donor with papillary thyroid cancer or a benign thyroid nodule (not recorded which). Some clones in this sample may be carry-over from other donors' samples. The chain couples TRBV4-1 to TRBJ1-2; no reliable D call. The CDR3 loop is CASSHGGGYTF. The CDR3 DNA reads as TGCGCCAGCAGCCACGGCGGTGGCTACACCTTC.